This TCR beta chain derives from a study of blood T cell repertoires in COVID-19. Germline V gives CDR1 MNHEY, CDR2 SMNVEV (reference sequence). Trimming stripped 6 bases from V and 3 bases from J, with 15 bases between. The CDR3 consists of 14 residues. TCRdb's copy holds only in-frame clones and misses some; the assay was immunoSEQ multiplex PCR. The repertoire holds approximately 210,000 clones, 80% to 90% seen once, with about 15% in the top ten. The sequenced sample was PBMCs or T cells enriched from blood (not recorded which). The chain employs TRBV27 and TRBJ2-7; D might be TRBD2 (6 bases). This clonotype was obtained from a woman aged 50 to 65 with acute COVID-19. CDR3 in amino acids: CASRHRGDFYEQYF. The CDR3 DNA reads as TGTGCCAGCAGACACCGAGGGGACTTCTACGAGCAGTACTTC.